Listed below are T cell receptor beta chains from one sample, sequenced in a study of shared clonotypes between healthy human individuals. TCRdb's table, derived via immunoSEQ multiplex PCR, lists solely in-frame clones and lacks some. The sample lists roughly 2 million clones; around 95% were seen once. The sequenced sample consisted of naive CD4+ T cells sorted from blood. The source is a man aged 18 to 29 in good health. The CDR3 runs from the conserved cysteine through the conserved F or W. A D gene is named only where the DNA matches it firmly. Rows may omit the clone size; those that give it use once, few, many or a size class.

V gene: TRBV7-9
J gene: TRBJ1-1
D gene: .
clone size: .
CDR3 length: 14
CDR3 DNA: TGTGCCAGCAGCTTAGACACGTTGAACACTGAAGCTTTCTTT
CDR3 protein: CASSLDTLNTEAFF

V gene: TRBV13
J gene: TRBJ2-1
D gene: TRBD1
clone size: .
CDR3 length: 17
CDR3 DNA: TGTGCCAGCAGCTTAGGAATCTATAGGGGGCCCTCGAATGAGCAGTTCTTC
CDR3 protein: CASSLGIYRGPSNEQFF

V gene: TRBV11-2
J gene: TRBJ1-2
D gene: .
clone size: .
CDR3 length: 15
CDR3 DNA: TGTGCCAGCAGCTTAGACGGGTATTTGAGCAGTGGCTACACCTTC
CDR3 protein: CASSLDGYLSSGYTF

V gene: TRBV11-3
J gene: TRBJ2-5
D gene: .
clone size: .
CDR3 length: 13
CDR3 DNA: TGTGCCAGCAGCCGGGGCCGACAAGAGACCCAGTACTTC
CDR3 protein: CASSRGRQETQYF

V gene: TRBV9
J gene: TRBJ2-7
D gene: TRBD1
clone size: .
CDR3 length: 16
CDR3 DNA: TGTGCCAGCAGCGTAGAGGCCAGGGGGTCTACCTACGAGCAGTACTTC
CDR3 protein: CASSVEARGSTYEQYF

V gene: TRBV6-6
J gene: TRBJ1-4
D gene: .
clone size: .
CDR3 length: 14
CDR3 DNA: TGTGCCAGCATGAAGTACACCGATAATGAAAAACTGTTTTTT
CDR3 protein: CASMKYTDNEKLFF

V gene: TRBV2
J gene: TRBJ1-1
D gene: TRBD1
clone size: .
CDR3 length: 16
CDR3 DNA: TGTGCCAGCAGTGAGGGACAGGTACGCATGAACACTGAAGCTTTCTTT
CDR3 protein: CASSEGQVRMNTEAFF

V gene: TRBV29-1
J gene: TRBJ1-1
D gene: .
clone size: .
CDR3 length: 14
CDR3 DNA: TGCAGCGTTGAACTTCCCGGGGGGCGCACTGAAGCTTTCTTT
CDR3 protein: CSVELPGGRTEAFF

V gene: TRBV27
J gene: TRBJ1-1
D gene: .
clone size: .
CDR3 length: 14
CDR3 DNA: TGTGCCAGCAGTTCTCCCCCCCCTCGGACTGAAGCTTTCTTT
CDR3 protein: CASSSPPPRTEAFF

V gene: TRBV4-3
J gene: TRBJ1-3
D gene: TRBD1
clone size: .
CDR3 length: 15
CDR3 DNA: TGCGCCAGCAGCCAAACGACAGGGAGTGGAAACACCATATATTTT
CDR3 protein: CASSQTTGSGNTIYF

V gene: TRBV6-1
J gene: TRBJ2-7
D gene: .
clone size: .
CDR3 length: 12
CDR3 DNA: TGTGCCAGCACGGTGGGGCCCTACGAGCAGTACTTC
CDR3 protein: CASTVGPYEQYF

V gene: TRBV30
J gene: TRBJ1-6
D gene: TRBD1
clone size: .
CDR3 length: 14
CDR3 DNA: TGTGCCTGGAGTTCCGGGACAGTCAATTCACCCCTCCACTTT
CDR3 protein: CAWSSGTVNSPLHF

V gene: TRBV5-1
J gene: TRBJ1-2
D gene: TRBD1
clone size: .
CDR3 length: 15
CDR3 DNA: TGCGCCAGCAGCCCGGCCACAGGGGAGATCTATGGCTACACCTTC
CDR3 protein: CASSPATGEIYGYTF

V gene: TRBV28
J gene: TRBJ2-2
D gene: .
clone size: .
CDR3 length: 13
CDR3 DNA: TGTGCCGGGAGTCGGCGGAACACCGGGGAGCTGTTTTTT
CDR3 protein: CAGSRRNTGELFF

V gene: TRBV7-9
J gene: TRBJ1-4
D gene: .
clone size: .
CDR3 length: 13
CDR3 DNA: TGTGCCAGCGGGGTAGCGTCGAATGAAAAACTGTTTTTT
CDR3 protein: CASGVASNEKLFF

V gene: TRBV19
J gene: TRBJ1-6
D gene: TRBD1
clone size: .
CDR3 length: 14
CDR3 DNA: TGTGCCAGTAAAGGACAGGGCGGCAATTCACCCCTCCACTTT
CDR3 protein: CASKGQGGNSPLHF

V gene: TRBV11-3
J gene: TRBJ1-5
D gene: TRBD1
clone size: .
CDR3 length: 20
CDR3 DNA: TGTGCCAGCAGCTTATTTGAGGTGGACCGACAGGGGGCAAGCAATCAGCCCCAGCATTTT
CDR3 protein: CASSLFEVDRQGASNQPQHF

V gene: TRBV10-1
J gene: TRBJ2-3
D gene: TRBD2
clone size: .
CDR3 length: 15
CDR3 DNA: TGCGCCAGCAGTGGATCAGCGGGGGCCACAGATACGCAGTATTTT
CDR3 protein: CASSGSAGATDTQYF

V gene: TRBV7-8
J gene: TRBJ1-2
D gene: TRBD1
clone size: once
CDR3 length: 17
CDR3 DNA: TGTGCCAGCAGCCATGGGGACAGGCTCTTAACTAACTATGGCTACACCTTC
CDR3 protein: CASSHGDRLLTNYGYTF

V gene: TRBV7-8
J gene: TRBJ2-7
D gene: .
clone size: .
CDR3 length: 16
CDR3 DNA: TGTGCCAGCAGCGTTATTTTGGGAGACAGGACCTACGAGCAGTACTTC
CDR3 protein: CASSVILGDRTYEQYF

V gene: TRBV4-1
J gene: TRBJ2-1
D gene: .
clone size: .
CDR3 length: 17
CDR3 DNA: TGCGCCAGCAGCCAAGAAGGATCCGGACAAGCGTACAATGAGCAGTTCTTC
CDR3 protein: CASSQEGSGQAYNEQFF

V gene: TRBV4-1
J gene: TRBJ2-7
D gene: .
clone size: .
CDR3 length: 14
CDR3 DNA: TGCGCCAGCAGCCTCGGGGCAGGCCTTGACGAGCAGTACTTC
CDR3 protein: CASSLGAGLDEQYF

V gene: TRBV7-9
J gene: TRBJ2-1
D gene: TRBD2
clone size: .
CDR3 length: 17
CDR3 DNA: TGTGCCAGCAGCCATGCCCTAGCGGGAGTCGGGAGCAATGAGCAGTTCTTC
CDR3 protein: CASSHALAGVGSNEQFF

V gene: TRBV10-2
J gene: TRBJ1-5
D gene: TRBD1
clone size: .
CDR3 length: 15
CDR3 DNA: TGCGCCAGCAGTGAGTCGACAGGGGGAAATCAGCCCCAGCATTTT
CDR3 protein: CASSESTGGNQPQHF

V gene: TRBV5-5
J gene: TRBJ1-6
D gene: TRBD1
clone size: .
CDR3 length: 14
CDR3 DNA: TGTGCCAGCAGCCGCACAGGGGGGGATTCACCCCTCCACTTT
CDR3 protein: CASSRTGGDSPLHF

V gene: TRBV28
J gene: TRBJ1-5
D gene: TRBD1
clone size: .
CDR3 length: 20
CDR3 DNA: TGTGCCAGCAGTTCCCCGGGCGGCAGGGGGGCGGTCGATAGCAATCAGCCCCAGCATTTT
CDR3 protein: CASSSPGGRGAVDSNQPQHF

V gene: TRBV6-4
J gene: TRBJ2-2
D gene: TRBD1
clone size: .
CDR3 length: 14
CDR3 DNA: TGTGCCAGCTCCCCCGGGACAGTCACCGGGGAGCTGTTTTTT
CDR3 protein: CASSPGTVTGELFF

V gene: TRBV7-6
J gene: TRBJ2-1
D gene: .
clone size: once
CDR3 length: 11
CDR3 DNA: TGTGCCAGCAGCTTAGAATTGTTCCAGGTCTTC
CDR3 protein: CASSLELFQVF

V gene: TRBV10-3
J gene: TRBJ1-1
D gene: TRBD1
clone size: .
CDR3 length: 15
CDR3 DNA: TGTGCCATCAGTGAGCCAGGGACAGACCGAGCCGAAGCTTTCTTT
CDR3 protein: CAISEPGTDRAEAFF

V gene: TRBV4-1
J gene: TRBJ2-2
D gene: .
clone size: .
CDR3 length: 16
CDR3 DNA: TGCGCCAGCAGCCAATTCAGCGGAACGAACACCGGGGAGCTGTTTTTT
CDR3 protein: CASSQFSGTNTGELFF